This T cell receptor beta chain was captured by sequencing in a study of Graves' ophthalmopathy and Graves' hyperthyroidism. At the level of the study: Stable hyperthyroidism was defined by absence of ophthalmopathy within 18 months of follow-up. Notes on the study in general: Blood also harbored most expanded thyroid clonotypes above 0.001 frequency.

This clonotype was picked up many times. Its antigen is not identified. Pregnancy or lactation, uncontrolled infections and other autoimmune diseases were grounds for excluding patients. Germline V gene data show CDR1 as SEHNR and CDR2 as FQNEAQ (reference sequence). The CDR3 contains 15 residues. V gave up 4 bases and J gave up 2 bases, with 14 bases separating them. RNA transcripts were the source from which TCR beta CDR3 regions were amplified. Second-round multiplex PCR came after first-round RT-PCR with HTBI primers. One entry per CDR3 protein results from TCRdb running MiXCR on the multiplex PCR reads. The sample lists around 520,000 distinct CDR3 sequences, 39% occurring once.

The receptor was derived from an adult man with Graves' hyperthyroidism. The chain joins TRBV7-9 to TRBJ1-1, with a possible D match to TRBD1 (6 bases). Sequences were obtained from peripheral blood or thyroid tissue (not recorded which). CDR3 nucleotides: TGTGCCAGCAGCTCCCTACAGGGTGTTAACACTGAAGCTTTCTTT. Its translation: CASSSLQGVNTEAFF.